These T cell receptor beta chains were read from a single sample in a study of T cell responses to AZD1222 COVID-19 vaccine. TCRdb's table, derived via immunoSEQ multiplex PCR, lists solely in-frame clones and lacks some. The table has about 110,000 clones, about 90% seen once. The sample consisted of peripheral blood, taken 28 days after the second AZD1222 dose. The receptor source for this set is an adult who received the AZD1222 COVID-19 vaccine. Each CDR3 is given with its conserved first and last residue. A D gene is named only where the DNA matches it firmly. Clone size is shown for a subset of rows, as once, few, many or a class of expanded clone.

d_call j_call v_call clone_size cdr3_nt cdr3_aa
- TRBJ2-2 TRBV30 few TGTGCCTGGAGGGTAGAGGCCGGGGAGCTGTTTTTT CAWRVEAGELFF
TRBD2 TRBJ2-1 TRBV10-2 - TGCGCCAGCAGCCATAAAGCCCGACTAGCGGGGGGGGGAGCTGAGCAGTTCTTC CASSHKARLAGGGAEQFF
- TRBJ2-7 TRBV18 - TGTGCCAGCTCACCACTGTCTAGCGTGTACGAGCAGTACTTC CASSPLSSVYEQYF
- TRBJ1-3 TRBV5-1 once TGCGCCAGCAGCTTGGGGACGGCTGGAAACACCATATATTTT CASSLGTAGNTIYF
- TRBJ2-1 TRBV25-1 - TGTGCCAGCAGTGAAGGTCTGGGACGGTTCAATGAGCAGTTCTTC CASSEGLGRFNEQFF
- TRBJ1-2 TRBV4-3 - TGCGCCAGCAGCCAGGACACTTCCAGGGAAAACTATGGCTACACCTTC CASSQDTSRENYGYTF
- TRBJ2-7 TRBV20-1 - TGCAGTGCTAGCGGGGACTACGAGCAGTACTTC CSASGDYEQYF
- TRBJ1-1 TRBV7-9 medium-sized TGTGCCAGCAGCTTTACAGCGGCGAACACTGAAGCTTTCTTT CASSFTAANTEAFF
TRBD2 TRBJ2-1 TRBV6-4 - TGTGCCAGCTCCGAGGGGCGGGGGTCCTACAATGAGCAGTTCTTC CASSEGRGSYNEQFF
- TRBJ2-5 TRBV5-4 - TGTGCCAGCAGCTTGGGGCAAGGAACCCAGTACTTC CASSLGQGTQYF
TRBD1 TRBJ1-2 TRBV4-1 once TGCGCCAGCAGCCCCGACCCGGGACAGGGCTATGGCTACACCTTC CASSPDPGQGYGYTF
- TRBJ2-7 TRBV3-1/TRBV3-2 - TGTGCCAGCAGCCAAGTGTTCTCCTCCTACGAGCAGTACTTC CASSQVFSSYEQYF
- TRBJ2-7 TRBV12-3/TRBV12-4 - TGTGCCAGCAGTTCGACGTACTACGAGCAGTACTTC CASSSTYYEQYF
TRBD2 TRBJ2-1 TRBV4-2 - TGTGCCAGCAGCCAAGAGCTAGCGGGAGTTAATGAGCAGTTCTTC CASSQELAGVNEQFF
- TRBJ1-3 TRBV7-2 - TGTGCCAGCAGCACGCGAAGCTCTGGAAACACCATATATTTT CASSTRSSGNTIYF
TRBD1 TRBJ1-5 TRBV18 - TGTGCCAGCTCACAAACGACAGGGAGGTTACGACCCCAGCATTTT CASSQTTGRLRPQHF
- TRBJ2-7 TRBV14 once TGTGCCAGCAGCCCACCGGGCCGAAATGGTCTCGAGCAGTACTTC CASSPPGRNGLEQYF
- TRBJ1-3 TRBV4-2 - TGTGCCAGCAGCCAAGAATCGAGCGGAAACACCATATATTTT CASSQESSGNTIYF
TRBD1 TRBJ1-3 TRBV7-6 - TGTGCCAGCAGCGTCGGACAGGGGAGCTCTGGAAACACCATATATTTT CASSVGQGSSGNTIYF
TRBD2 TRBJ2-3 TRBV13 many TGTGCCAGCAGCTTACTAGCGGGCACTAGCACAGATACGCAGTATTTT CASSLLAGTSTDTQYF
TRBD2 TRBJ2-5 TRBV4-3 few TGCGCCAGCAGCCAAGATTTTTCGGGGGGAGGGCAAGAGACCCAGTACTTC CASSQDFSGGGQETQYF
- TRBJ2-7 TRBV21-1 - TGTGCCAGCAGCGCGAGCCCAGGGACGGGGGAGCAGTACTTC CASSASPGTGEQYF
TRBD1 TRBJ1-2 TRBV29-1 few TGCAGCGTTGAGGACAGGGGATTCCTTGGCTACACCTTC CSVEDRGFLGYTF
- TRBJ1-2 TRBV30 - TGTGCCGGGGCGTGGGGGACTTCTAACTATGGCTACACCTTC CAGAWGTSNYGYTF
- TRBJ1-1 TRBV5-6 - TGTGCCAGCAGCCCGCCTGGAGCCGGGGGATCCACTGAAGCTTTCTTT CASSPPGAGGSTEAFF
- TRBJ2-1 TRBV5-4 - TGTGCCAGCAGCTTGGGACTAGTTGAGAATGAGCAGTTCTTC CASSLGLVENEQFF
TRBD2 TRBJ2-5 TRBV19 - TGTGCCAGTAGTCCCCTAGCGGGACGGGATGAGACCCAGTACTTC CASSPLAGRDETQYF
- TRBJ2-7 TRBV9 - TGTGCCAGCAGCGTCGGAGGTTACTCCTACGAGCAGTACTTC CASSVGGYSYEQYF
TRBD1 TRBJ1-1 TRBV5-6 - TGTGCCAGCAGCTGGGGCGACAGGGTTTGGACTGAAGCTTTCTTT CASSWGDRVWTEAFF
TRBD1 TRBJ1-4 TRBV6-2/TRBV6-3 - TGTGCCAGCAGCGGGACAGCGCAAAATGAAAAACTGTTTTTT CASSGTAQNEKLFF
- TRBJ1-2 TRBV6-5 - TGTGCCAGCAGTTCGCGGGGGCACTATGGCTACACCTTC CASSSRGHYGYTF
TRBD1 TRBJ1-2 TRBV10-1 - TGCGCCAGCAGGGGACAGGGCTATGGCTACACCTTC CASRGQGYGYTF
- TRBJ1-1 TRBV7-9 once TGTGCCAGCAGCTTAGATTCAGTCCGGGGCACTGAAGCTTTCTTT CASSLDSVRGTEAFF
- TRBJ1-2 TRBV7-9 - TGTGCCAGCAGCTTAGCGTTAGTGGATGGCTACACCTTC CASSLALVDGYTF
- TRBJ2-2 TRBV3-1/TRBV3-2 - TGTGCCAGCAGCCACGCGTCTATTTGGAACACCGGGGAGCTGTTTTTT CASSHASIWNTGELFF
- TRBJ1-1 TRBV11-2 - TGTGCCAGCACCCTCACAGACAGGATGAACACTGAAGCTTTCTTT CASTLTDRMNTEAFF
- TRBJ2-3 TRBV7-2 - TGTGCCAGCAGCCCCGGTCTAGCCACAGATACGCAGTATTTT CASSPGLATDTQYF
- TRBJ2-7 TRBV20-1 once TGCAGCGCCAGTCGAACCTCCTACGAGCAGTACTTC CSASRTSYEQYF
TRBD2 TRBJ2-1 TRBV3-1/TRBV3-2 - TGTGCCAGCAGCCAAGATAGGCTAGCGGGTCCCAATGAGCAGTTCTTC CASSQDRLAGPNEQFF
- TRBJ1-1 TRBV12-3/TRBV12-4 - TGTGCCAGCGGTTATTCATATACTTCTGAAGCTTTCTTT CASGYSYTSEAFF
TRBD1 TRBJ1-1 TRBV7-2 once TGTGCCAGCAGTTATACCCAGGGGGGGAGGACTGAAGCTTTCTTT CASSYTQGGRTEAFF
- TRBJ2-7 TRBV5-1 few TGCGCCAGCAGCTTTACAGCAGCCTACGAGCAGTACTTC CASSFTAAYEQYF
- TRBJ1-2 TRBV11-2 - TGTGCCAGCAGCTCCGGAAAGTCTGTCTATGGCTACACCTTC CASSSGKSVYGYTF
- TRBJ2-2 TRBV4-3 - TGCGCCAGCAGCAAGCACCCCTTGGGGGAGCTGTTTTTT CASSKHPLGELFF
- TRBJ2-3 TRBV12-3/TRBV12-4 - TGTGCCAGCAGTTCCACATCAGATACGCAGTATTTT CASSSTSDTQYF
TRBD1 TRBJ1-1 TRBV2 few TGTGCCAGCAGTATCCGGACAGGGGGAGCTTTCTTT CASSIRTGGAFF
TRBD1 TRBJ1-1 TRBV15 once TGTGCCACCAGCGAACAGGGGGCGACGAATGAAGCTTTCTTT CATSEQGATNEAFF
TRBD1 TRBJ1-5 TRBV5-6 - TGTGCCAGCAGCTGGGGGACAGGGATCAATCAGCCCCAGCATTTT CASSWGTGINQPQHF
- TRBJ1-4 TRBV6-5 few TGTGCCAGTTCCCGATGGAAGGGAGCTAATGAAAAACTGTTTTTT CASSRWKGANEKLFF
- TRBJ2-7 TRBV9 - TGTGCCAGCAGCGAGGGAGGTTCGGGAGAGCAGTACTTC CASSEGGSGEQYF